The rows below give T cell receptor beta chains drawn from one sample of a study of blood T cell repertoires in COVID-19. Method: immunoSEQ multiplex PCR; TCRdb's copy keeps in-frame clones and lacks some. The sample includes about 150,000 clones, 80% to 90% of them seen just once. The sequencing input was peripheral blood. The source of these receptors is a man aged 60 to 69 with active or convalescent COVID-19. The conserved cysteine and the conserved F or W are not part of the CDR3 here. Each record gives: J gene, V gene, clone size, CDR3 protein. Clone sizes are given selectively: once, few, many, or a class where the clone is expanded.

J: TRBJ2-7
V: TRBV28
size: NA
CDR3: ASSLNRGLAKQY

J: TRBJ1-5
V: TRBV9
size: few
CDR3: ASSFRDSLNQPQH

J: TRBJ2-5
V: TRBV15
size: NA
CDR3: ATSLLAGGHLTQETQY

J: TRBJ2-1
V: TRBV28
size: once
CDR3: ASSLDTYNEQF

J: TRBJ2-7
V: TRBV5-1
size: NA
CDR3: ASSSDRVGEQY

J: TRBJ2-2
V: TRBV28
size: NA
CDR3: ASSLGRVATGELF

J: TRBJ2-3
V: TRBV10-3
size: NA
CDR3: AISDLGGKSPDTQY

J: TRBJ2-5
V: TRBV5-1
size: NA
CDR3: ASSLKQGQETQY

J: TRBJ1-1
V: TRBV19
size: NA
CDR3: ASSDRGRVPEAF

J: TRBJ2-1
V: TRBV9
size: few
CDR3: ASSPLSSGRASHEQF

J: TRBJ1-2
V: TRBV5-1
size: NA
CDR3: ASSLGQGTYGYT

J: TRBJ1-1
V: TRBV6-2/TRBV6-3
size: NA
CDR3: ASSPGTGMNTEAF

J: TRBJ2-1
V: TRBV7-3
size: few
CDR3: ASSPGTREQF

J: TRBJ2-7
V: TRBV6-5
size: NA
CDR3: ASSPLRGSVYEQY

J: TRBJ2-7
V: TRBV13
size: NA
CDR3: ASSLGTAVGEQY

J: TRBJ1-1
V: TRBV24-1
size: NA
CDR3: ATRGQGYTEAF

J: TRBJ2-5
V: TRBV4-1
size: NA
CDR3: ASSQDMGRAKRQY

J: TRBJ2-7
V: TRBV6-5
size: NA
CDR3: ASSFDRVKGYEQY

J: TRBJ1-2
V: TRBV4-1
size: NA
CDR3: ASSQERGGYGYT

J: TRBJ1-2
V: TRBV5-4
size: NA
CDR3: ASSLGGREDGYT

J: TRBJ2-6
V: TRBV25-1
size: NA
CDR3: ASSEWGQVPGANVLT

J: TRBJ2-3
V: TRBV28
size: NA
CDR3: ASSSLGRVNTDTQY

J: TRBJ2-7
V: TRBV5-1
size: NA
CDR3: ASSPPSPNYEQY

J: TRBJ2-3
V: TRBV25-1
size: NA
CDR3: ASSPGLAESTDTQY

J: TRBJ1-4
V: TRBV16
size: NA
CDR3: ASSQWEARKLF

J: TRBJ2-7
V: TRBV3-1/TRBV3-2
size: once
CDR3: ASSQTGPYEQY

J: TRBJ2-5
V: TRBV28
size: NA
CDR3: ASSLPAGGVPETQY

J: TRBJ2-7
V: TRBV6-2/TRBV6-3
size: NA
CDR3: ASSYSTGRVYEQY

J: TRBJ1-1
V: TRBV6-2/TRBV6-3
size: NA
CDR3: ASSLTELNTEAF

J: TRBJ1-2
V: TRBV24-1
size: NA
CDR3: ATSDPGTELNYGYT

J: TRBJ2-2
V: TRBV6-5
size: NA
CDR3: ASSTRPANTGELF

J: TRBJ2-1
V: TRBV5-4
size: once
CDR3: ASSLSGGPEF

J: TRBJ1-1
V: TRBV18
size: NA
CDR3: ASSRDRGGAEAF

J: TRBJ2-5
V: TRBV19
size: NA
CDR3: ASSIYGETQY

J: TRBJ2-3
V: TRBV9
size: few
CDR3: ASSETGGIGTDTQY

J: TRBJ2-3
V: TRBV10-3
size: NA
CDR3: AISVTSGRAPDTQY

J: TRBJ2-7
V: TRBV27
size: NA
CDR3: ASSLLGQGAYEQY

J: TRBJ2-1
V: TRBV7-3
size: NA
CDR3: ASATDRGSRQF

J: TRBJ2-7
V: TRBV6-5
size: NA
CDR3: AVGQGAYEQY

J: TRBJ1-4
V: TRBV6-5
size: NA
CDR3: ASRAGIAAEKLF

J: TRBJ1-2
V: TRBV9
size: few
CDR3: ASSHSLPGDSYGYT

J: TRBJ1-1
V: TRBV15
size: NA
CDR3: ATSRRTGGWTEAF

J: TRBJ1-2
V: TRBV4-3
size: NA
CDR3: ASSQKARQYGYT

J: TRBJ2-5
V: TRBV19
size: NA
CDR3: ASSPPTGSRTQY

J: TRBJ2-7
V: TRBV28
size: NA
CDR3: ASSSSPGDEQY

J: TRBJ2-7
V: TRBV4-2
size: NA
CDR3: ASSQAASGSESHEQY

J: TRBJ1-4
V: TRBV2
size: NA
CDR3: ASSEARGRNEKLF

J: TRBJ2-1
V: TRBV5-5
size: NA
CDR3: ASSLKGQGSSYNEQF

J: TRBJ1-1
V: TRBV13
size: NA
CDR3: ASSLRQGITEAF

J: TRBJ1-5
V: TRBV6-6
size: NA
CDR3: ASSYRDLGNQPQH

J: TRBJ2-7
V: TRBV3-1/TRBV3-2
size: NA
CDR3: ASSQGEGEQY

J: TRBJ2-7
V: TRBV10-3
size: NA
CDR3: AISEPGTAAYEQY

J: TRBJ2-2
V: TRBV19
size: NA
CDR3: ASGRTGGFGELF

J: TRBJ2-2
V: TRBV27
size: NA
CDR3: ASSSRGAPSVVELF